The 7 T cell receptor beta chains listed next were all sequenced from one sample in a study of shared clonotypes between healthy human individuals. Method: immunoSEQ multiplex PCR; TCRdb's copy keeps in-frame clones and lacks some. The sample contains 550,000 to 650,000 clones, approximately 96% of which appear only once. Terminally differentiated effector memory CD45RA+ cells were excluded by CCR7 positive selection of CD45RO-negative cells. Sequences were obtained from naive CD8+ T cells sorted from blood. The receptors stem from a woman aged 25 to 39 in good health.

On this clone itself: Other nucleotide sequences from this sample produce the same CDR3. This chain links TRBV27 with TRBJ1-5; D unresolved. The V end lost 1 base, the J end lost 7 bases, and 5 bases lay between the germline ends. This CDR3 has 12 amino acids. CDR1 and CDR2 (germline): MNHEY, SMNVEV (reference sequence). In DNA, the CDR3 is TGTGCCAGCAGTTTATTGGGACAGCCCCAGCATTTT. This sequence encodes CASSLLGQPQHF.

The chain carries TRBV7-6 and TRBJ1-4, with D perhaps matching TRBD1 (5 bases). The length of the CDR3 is 16 residues. The V end lost 6 bases, the J end lost 5 bases, and 19 bases lay between the germline ends. In germline, CDR1 is SGHVS, CDR2 FNYEAQ. CDR3 DNA sequence: TGTGCCAGCAGTTTGGGACCGGGATACACAAATGAAAAACTGTTTTTT. Protein: CASSLGPGYTNEKLFF.

The V call is TRBV30, the J call TRBJ2-1; no clear D gene. The ends were cut back, 5 bases at V and 6 bases at J, with 11 bases in the middle. The CDR3 has 12 amino acids. Germline CDR1 reads GTSNPN; CDR2 reads SVGIG (reference sequence). The CDR3 region is CAWDIWVNEQFF. DNA for the CDR3: TGTGCCTGGGACATTTGGGTCAATGAGCAGTTCTTC.

J is TRBJ2-1 and V is TRBV4-2; no firm D call. Trimming removed 1 base at V and 6 bases at J, with 4 bases between. The germline CDR1 and CDR2 sequences are LGHNA and YNFKEQ. The CDR3 has 12 amino acids. Written as DNA, the CDR3 is TGTGCCAGCAGCCAAGGTGGCAATGAGCAGTTCTTC. It codes for CASSQGGNEQFF.

The rearrangement joins TRBV30 to TRBJ1-1; D unclear. This CDR3 has 13 amino acids. V was cut by 1 base and J by 5 bases, with 11 bases left in between. CDR1 is GTSNPN and CDR2 is SVGIG in the germline V gene (reference sequence). For the CDR3, the DNA is TGTGCCTGGAGTGCCCCGCCGGGGACTGAAGCTTTCTTT. Translation gives CAWSAPPGTEAFF.

The chain is built from TRBV28 and TRBJ2-4, with D possibly TRBD1 on 6 matching bases. Germline V gene data show CDR1 as MDHEN and CDR2 as SYDVKM. The CDR3 has 16 residues. V lost 8 bases, J lost 0 bases, and 17 bases lay in between. Written as DNA, the CDR3 is TGTGCCAGCGGTCCTCGGGACAAGCTAGCCAAAAACATTCAGTACTTC. Residues: CASGPRDKLAKNIQYF.

The CDR3 loop reads CATSRVLNPPYTEAFF. The CDR3 DNA reads as TGTGCCACCAGCAGAGTTCTAAACCCACCTTACACTGAAGCTTTCTTT. This chain uses TRBV15 with TRBJ1-1; D unresolved. V was cut by 1 base and J by 3 bases, with 15 bases left in between. The CDR3 has 16 amino acids. Looked up from germline, CDR1 is LNHNV and CDR2 is YYDKDF (reference sequence). Complete variable domain (other parts from reference TRBV15 and TRBJ1-1): DAMVIQNPRYQVTQFGKPVTLSCSQTLNHNVMYWYQQKSSQAPKLLFHYYDKDFNNEADTPDNFQSRRPNTSFCFLDIRSPGLGDTAMYLCATSRVLNPPYTEAFFGQGTRLTVV.